This passage covers 13 T cell receptor beta chains from one sample sequenced in a study of blood T cell repertoires in COVID-19. The data were produced by immunoSEQ multiplex PCR, yet TCRdb's version contains in-frame clones alone and is incomplete. The sample shows 110,000 or so clones, around 83% of them seen only once. Sequencing was performed on peripheral blood. These receptors came from an elderly woman with active or convalescent COVID-19.

The chain has TRBV10-2 and TRBJ1-2, with unresolved D. CDR1 WSHSY and CDR2 SAAADI come from the germline V gene. Trimming left V 0 bases short and J 4 bases short, with 9 bases between. This CDR3 has 14 residues. CDR3 protein: CASSESSQPYGYTF. DNA for the CDR3: TGCGCCAGCAGTGAGTCTAGCCAGCCCTATGGCTACACCTTC.

This chain connects TRBV6-4 to TRBJ2-3; tentatively, D is TRBD1 (5 bases). This CDR3 has 16 residues. The V gene's germline CDR1 is MRHNA and CDR2 SNTAGT. Trimming left V 3 bases short and J 5 bases short, with 18 bases between. This CDR3 is CASSERGSSTGDTQYF. CDR3 DNA sequence: TGTGCCAGCAGTGAAAGGGGCTCGAGCACCGGAGATACGCAGTATTTT.

V is TRBV7-9 and J is TRBJ1-1, with D maybe TRBD1 (6 bases). The V end lost 5 bases, the J end lost 1 base, and 17 bases lay between the germline ends. The CDR3 length is 16 residues. CDR1 is SEHNR and CDR2 is FQNEAQ in the germline V gene (reference sequence). CDR3 region: CASSGNPGTTNTEAFF. CDR3 in DNA: TGTGCCAGCAGCGGGAACCCCGGGACAACGAACACTGAAGCTTTCTTT.

J is TRBJ1-2 and V is TRBV11-2; no clear D gene. Trimming cost V 5 bases and J 5 bases, with 18 bases left between them. The CDR3 sequence is 15 residues long. CDR1 SGHAT and CDR2 FQNNGV come from the germline V gene. The CDR3 loop is CASSPRLGYLYGYTF. For the CDR3, the DNA is TGTGCCAGCAGCCCCCGGCTAGGATATCTATATGGCTACACCTTC.

This clone was detected only once. The chain joins TRBV7-9 to TRBJ1-3, with D tentatively TRBD1 (5 bases). The CDR3 runs 16 residues. CDR1 SEHNR and CDR2 FQNEAQ come from the germline V gene (reference sequence). Trimming cost V 5 bases and J 0 bases, with 14 bases left between them. The CDR3 bases are TGTGCCAGCAGCACCTCGACAGTCTCCTCTGGAAACACCATATATTTT. This gives the protein CASSTSTVSSGNTIYF.

The chain links TRBV24-1 to TRBJ1-2; TRBD1 matches 7 bases. The length of the CDR3 is 14 residues. The V gene end was trimmed by 4 bases and the J gene end by 6 bases; junction bases not matched to a gene: 7. The V gene's germline CDR1 is KGHDR and CDR2 SFDVKD. CDR3 coding DNA: TGTGCCACCAGTGAACCCGGACAGGCCCATGGCTACACCTTC. This translates into CATSEPGQAHGYTF.

The chain links TRBV5-1 to TRBJ2-2, with D maybe TRBD1 (6 bases). The CDR3 loop spans 15 amino acids. V shed 3 bases and J shed 8 bases, with 17 bases lying between them. CDR1 is SGHRS and CDR2 is YFSETQ in the germline V gene. CDR3 sequence: CASSWDIEGFGELFF. CDR3 sequence (DNA): TGCGCCAGCAGCTGGGACATCGAGGGGTTTGGGGAGCTGTTTTTT.

The chain links TRBV7-9 to TRBJ2-1; 7 nucleotides align to TRBD1. The CDR3 spans 14 residues. Germline assignment: CDR1 SEHNR and CDR2 FQNEAQ (reference sequence). Trimming removed 7 bases from V and 5 bases from J; junction bases left unmatched: 8. The CDR3: CASIPGQKNNEQFF. For the CDR3, the DNA is TGTGCCAGCATCCCGGGACAGAAAAACAATGAGCAGTTCTTC.

The chain has TRBV27 and TRBJ1-5; a possible D gene is TRBD1 (6 bases). Trimming pared 5 bases from V and 4 bases from J, leaving 12 bases between. Germline CDR1 MNHEY, CDR2 SMNVEV (reference sequence). This CDR3 comprises 14 residues. The CDR3 DNA sequence: TGTGCCAGCAGTCCATCGAGGGGGAATCAGCCCCAGCATTTT. As protein: CASSPSRGNQPQHF.

The genes are TRBV29-1 and TRBJ2-7; D is perhaps TRBD2 (6 bases). Trimming took off 5 bases at V and 5 bases at J, with 16 bases between the two ends. The length of the CDR3 is 13 residues. CDR1 is SQVTM, CDR2 ANQGSEA, per germline. CDR3 region: CSVSTGEGHEQYF. CDR3 in DNA: TGCAGCGTTTCCACGGGAGAAGGGCACGAGCAGTACTTC.

The chain joins TRBV24-1 to TRBJ2-1; TRBD2 might be the D (5 bases). Trimming shortened V by 1 base and J by 9 bases, and 9 bases separated the two germline ends. Per germline, CDR1 KGHDR and CDR2 SFDVKD. The CDR3 has 13 residues. The CDR3 loop reads CATSDFSRVEQFF. The CDR3 DNA reads as TGTGCCACCAGTGATTTTTCGAGGGTTGAGCAGTTCTTC.

The chain's CDR3 is CASSQASTGGRGNTIYF. CDR3 coding DNA: TGTGCCAGCAGCCAAGCGAGTACAGGAGGGCGCGGAAACACCATATATTTT. This chain connects TRBV14 to TRBJ1-3; D possibly corresponds to TRBD1 (5 bases). CDR1 and CDR2 (germline): SGHDN, FVKESK. The CDR3 is 17 amino acids. Trimming took 1 base from V and 4 from J, leaving 17 bases between them.

This chain joins TRBV28 and TRBJ1-1, with TRBD1 identical over 8 bases. The CDR3 contains 15 residues. Germline V lookup: CDR1 MDHEN, CDR2 SYDVKM. The V segment lost 5 bases and the J segment 1 base; nucleotides outside the gene matches: 6. The CDR3 loop is CASSQQGVQNTEAFF. DNA for the CDR3: TGTGCCAGCAGTCAACAGGGGGTGCAGAACACTGAAGCTTTCTTT.